This TCR beta chain was recovered during a study of identical twins. General study results and limits: There is a chance that invariant MAIT and iNKT cells partially muddied zero-insertion analyses.

This CDR3 is built from 14 residues. V was trimmed by 3 bases and J by 11 bases, leaving 19 bases between them. CDR1 MDHEN and CDR2 SYDVKM come from the germline V gene. TCRdb re-called the 5' RACE reads with MiXCR, one entry per CDR3 protein. The sample has 1.5 million to 2 million distinct CDR3 sequences, roughly a third seen once. Remarks on this clonotype: Its antigen remains unidentified.

The rearrangement links TRBV28 to TRBJ2-5; tentative D call: TRBD1 (6 bases). The sequence came from a newborn girl in good health. Sequencing was carried out using cord blood. CDR3 amino acids: CASSFQGIGNEQYF. The CDR3 coding sequence is TGTGCCAGCAGTTTTCAGGGGATAGGCAATGAGCAGTACTTC.